These 15 T cell receptor beta chains were all obtained from the same sample, sequenced in a study of cytotoxic CD8 clonotypes in ibrutinib-treated CLL. TCRdb keeps only in-frame clones here, not all; method: immunoSEQ multiplex PCR. The repertoire holds around 300,000 clones, with 80% as singletons. Sequenced here: PBMCs, sampled before ibrutinib treatment. Source of these receptors: a human donor with chronic lymphocytic leukemia.

This chain uses TRBV4-3 with TRBJ2-7; 10 bases line up with TRBD2. Germline values: CDR1 LGHNA, CDR2 YSLEER. V lost 1 base and J lost 2; bases outside the gene matches: 2. The length of the CDR3 is 15 residues. The CDR3 loop reads CASSQGTSGAYEQYF. Written as DNA, the CDR3 is TGCGCCAGCAGCCAAGGGACTAGCGGCGCCTACGAGCAGTACTTC.

This rearrangement joins TRBV18 to TRBJ1-2; D possibly corresponds to TRBD1 (6 bases). Germline values: CDR1 KGHSH, CDR2 LQKENI. The CDR3 consists of 13 residues. Trimming took 1 base from V and 8 from J, leaving 11 bases between them. CDR3 bases: TGTGCCAGCTCACCACGCCACAGGGAAGGCTACACCTTC. Translating gives CASSPRHREGYTF.

J is TRBJ2-7 and V is TRBV7-2; 7 nucleotides match TRBD2. V was pared by 5 bases and J by 3 bases, with 4 bases of the junction left unmatched. The CDR3 runs to 13 residues. CDR1 is SGHTA, CDR2 FQGNSA, per germline. The CDR3 spells CASSQRDYYEQYF. The CDR3 coding sequence is TGTGCCAGCAGCCAAAGGGACTACTACGAGCAGTACTTC.

This clone was detected only once. The chain is built from TRBV7-6 and TRBJ2-3, with 12 positions matching TRBD1. Per the germline V gene, CDR1 is SGHVS and CDR2 is FNYEAQ. The CDR3 runs 15 residues. V trimming: 5 bases; J trimming: 5 bases; junction bases outside the gene matches: 5. This chain's CDR3 is CASSTGTGGQDTQYF. CDR3 nucleotides: TGTGCCAGCAGCACCGGGACAGGGGGCCAAGATACGCAGTATTTT.

This chain joins TRBV4-3 and TRBJ2-2; a possible D gene is TRBD1 (6 bases). Germline lookup yields CDR1 LGHNA and CDR2 YSLEER. Trimming took off 2 bases at V and 5 bases at J, with 6 bases between the two ends. The CDR3 loop spans 13 amino acids. The CDR3 protein is CASSQQGTGELFF. The CDR3 bases are TGCGCCAGCAGCCAACAGGGGACCGGGGAGCTGTTTTTT.

CDR3 bases: TGTGCCAGCAGCAAAGGGGGGAGACTACAAGAGACCCAGTACTTC. Its translation is CASSKGGRLQETQYF. V gene TRBV21-1 combines with J gene TRBJ2-5. TRBV21-1 represents a pseudogene. The CDR3 spans 15 residues.

The chain recombines TRBV19 with TRBJ2-1; weak D call: TRBD2 (6 bases). Germline loops: CDR1 LNHDA, CDR2 SQIVND (reference sequence). The CDR3 has 13 residues. V shed 0 bases and J shed 6 bases, with 6 bases lying between them. CDR3 sequence (DNA): TGTGCCAGTAGTATAGAGACTAGCAATGAGCAGTTCTTC. It is translated as CASSIETSNEQFF. The entire variable domain, with the rest obtained from reference TRBV19 and TRBJ2-1, is as follows: DGGITQSPKYLFRKEGQNVTLSCEQNLNHDAMYWYRQDPGQGLRLIYYSQIVNDFQKGDIAEGYSVSREKKESFPLTVTSAQKNPTAFYLCASSIETSNEQFFGPGTRLTVL.

The rearrangement links TRBV14 to TRBJ1-1; D gene unclear. Germline values: CDR1 SGHDN, CDR2 FVKESK. The V and J ends lost 2 bases and 0 bases respectively, with 7 bases between them. This CDR3 spans 14 amino acids. CDR3 DNA: TGTGCCAGCAGCCAAACGAATATGAACACTGAAGCTTTCTTT. Protein product: CASSQTNMNTEAFF.

CDR3 DNA sequence: TGCAGCGTTGTACAGGGGGCTTACGAGCAGTACTTC. Encoded protein: CSVVQGAYEQYF. The V and J genes are TRBV29-1 and TRBJ2-7; 9 bases align to TRBD1. The CDR3 has 12 residues. The V segment lost 4 bases and the J segment 4 bases; nucleotides outside the gene matches: 2. Germline V gives CDR1 SQVTM, CDR2 ANQGSEA.

The rearrangement joins TRBV7-9 to TRBJ1-1; unclear D gene. CDR1 is SEHNR, CDR2 FQNEAQ, per germline (reference sequence). Trimming removed 3 bases at V and 5 bases at J, with 13 bases between. This CDR3 has 14 amino acids. The CDR3 bases are TGTGCCAGCAGCTTTGCGGGAGGTGGGACTGAAGCTTTCTTT. It encodes CASSFAGGGTEAFF.

This chain uses TRBV7-9 with TRBJ2-1; D is possibly TRBD2 (5 bases). This CDR3 spans 13 amino acids. Between the trimmed V and J ends, which lost 10 bases and 1 base, there was a span of 11 bases. Germline CDR1 reads SEHNR; CDR2 reads FQNEAQ (reference sequence). The CDR3 is CANDGMSYNEQFF. The CDR3 DNA follows: TGTGCCAACGACGGGATGTCCTACAATGAGCAGTTCTTC.

The chain carries TRBV9 and TRBJ1-2; D may be TRBD1 (5 bases). Looked up from germline, CDR1 is SGDLS and CDR2 is YYNGEE. CDR3 length: 12 amino acids. Trimming took off 4 bases at V and 4 bases at J, with 8 bases between the two ends. The CDR3 coding sequence is TGTGCCAGCAGCCTGGGACCCTATGGCTACACCTTC. The encoded protein is CASSLGPYGYTF.

Only one count was recorded for this clone. The rearrangement links TRBV28 to TRBJ2-3; D is possibly TRBD2 (5 bases). CDR3 length equals 15 residues. Trimming removed 2 bases from V and 0 bases from J, with 9 bases in between. CDR1 and CDR2 from the germline V gene are MDHEN and SYDVKM. The CDR3 is CASSLRGSSTDTQYF. Here the CDR3 DNA reads TGTGCCAGCAGTTTAAGAGGGTCTAGCACAGATACGCAGTATTTT.

The chain uses TRBV6-6 and TRBJ2-7; TRBD1 aligns across 9 bases. In germline, CDR1 is MNHNY, CDR2 SVGAGI (reference sequence). This CDR3 contains 12 residues. V shed 8 bases, J shed 6 bases, and the junction held 5 bases outside the gene matches. The CDR3 spells CASATTGGEQYF. The CDR3 DNA is TGTGCCAGCGCGACGACAGGGGGCGAGCAGTACTTC.

The chain carries TRBV6-1 and TRBJ1-4; D unresolved. Germline V gene data show CDR1 as MNHNS and CDR2 as SASEGT. The V gene lost 4 bases and the J gene lost 0 bases, with 9 bases spanning the gap. This CDR3 is 15 amino acids long. CDR3 protein: CASSAARATNEKLFF. CDR3 nucleotide sequence: TGTGCCAGCAGTGCCGCAAGAGCAACTAATGAAAAACTGTTTTTT.